This T cell receptor (beta chain) was profiled in a study of tumor-infiltrating lymphocytes in localized non-small cell lung cancer. The overall study: Several tumor histologies, both smoking statuses, and some post-neoadjuvant chemotherapy samples were included.

Details on this clone: Its antigen is not known.

Trimming cost V 2 bases and J 4 bases; bases outside gene matches: 3. Germline lookup yields CDR1 LGHNA and CDR2 YNFKEQ. This CDR3 spans 14 amino acids. Assay: immunoSEQ multiplex PCR; the TCRdb copy retains only in-frame clones and omits some. The sample carries several thousand clones, 74% recorded once. Findings and caveats of the study: IM1 and IM2 tumors showed no difference in T-cell fraction. TCR sequencing covered a subset of patients with enough tissue. Each assay used a separate piece of the same tissue.

Source material: uninvolved lung tissue not adjacent to the tumor. The sequence was collected from a human donor with non-small cell lung cancer. This rearrangement joins TRBV4-2 to TRBJ1-2; TRBD1 matches 8 bases. The CDR3 DNA sequence: TGTGCCAGCAGCCAACAGGGGGCCAGCTATGGCTACACCTTC. Amino acids: CASSQQGASYGYTF.